The rows below give T cell receptor beta chains drawn from one sample of a study of graft-versus-host responses after intestinal transplantation. Assay: immunoSEQ multiplex PCR; the TCRdb copy retains only in-frame clones and omits some. The sample shows approximately 12,000 clones, over 90% of them seen only once. This specimen consisted of PBMCs, obtained 109 days after intestinal transplant. These receptors were collected from a human patient who received an intestinal transplant, so some T cells may come from the graft donor. Each CDR3 is given without its conserved first and last residue. A D gene is named only where the DNA matches it firmly.

d_gene: TRBD1
v_gene: TRBV7-9
CDR3aa: ASSPPLDRDLAGELF

d_gene: NA
v_gene: TRBV12-5
CDR3aa: ASGLAPYRFEGSNTEAF

d_gene: NA
v_gene: TRBV2
CDR3aa: ASSEKGIEQF

d_gene: NA
v_gene: TRBV7-9
CDR3aa: ASSLSTWGNTEAF

d_gene: NA
v_gene: TRBV10-3
CDR3aa: AISGEDLSFYEQY

d_gene: NA
v_gene: TRBV4-2
CDR3aa: ASSPAGDQPQH

d_gene: NA
v_gene: TRBV4-1
CDR3aa: ASSQVVDSSSYNEQF

d_gene: NA
v_gene: TRBV29-1
CDR3aa: SVTSRAGNIQY

d_gene: NA
v_gene: TRBV5-1
CDR3aa: ASSLRDGYEQY

d_gene: TRBD1
v_gene: TRBV4-1
CDR3aa: ASSQGGLQGINGYT

d_gene: NA
v_gene: TRBV27
CDR3aa: ASSLLSDLGQGYT